The next 2 T cell receptor beta chains were all read from a single sample in a study of T cell responses to AZD1222 COVID-19 vaccine (dated by TCRdb to about 2021). To prepare the library, the immunoSEQ multiplex PCR assay was applied. TCRdb obtained this table from immuneACCESS and retained in-frame rearrangements with V and J assigned. These tables miss some clones; where compared with another copy, unresolved V genes account for less than half of the shortfall, and the remainder is unexplained. In this sample the table shows about 180,000 clones, 80% to 90% of which occur a single time. The ten largest clones take up approximately 0.5% of the sample. Per the publication, the time point label means: baseline before first vaccination. Sequencing was performed on peripheral blood, taken on day 0 of AZD1222 vaccination. Receptor source: an adult in good health.

In DNA, the CDR3 is TGTGCCAGCAGCGACGGACTAAAGCAGCAGTTCTTC. It is translated as CASSDGLKQQFF. The chain is built from TRBV9 and TRBJ2-1; a weak D match, TRBD2 (6 bases). Trimming stripped 3 bases from V and 11 bases from J, with 12 bases between. From germline, CDR1 is SGDLS and CDR2 YYNGEE. The CDR3 has 12 residues.

V usage is TRBV7-3 and J usage is TRBJ2-7, with 7 bases identical to TRBD1. With 5 bases clipped from V and 2 bases from J, the junction kept 6 bases outside the gene matches. This CDR3 has 14 amino acids. The germline V gene encodes CDR1 SGHTA and CDR2 FQGTGA. The CDR3 spells CASSRRQGPYEQYF. The DNA of the CDR3 is TGTGCCAGCAGCCGTCGACAGGGACCCTACGAGCAGTACTTC.